The rows below give T cell receptor beta chains drawn from one sample of a study of cytotoxic CD8 clonotypes in ibrutinib-treated CLL. Sequencing was performed with immunoSEQ multiplex PCR; in TCRdb, only in-frame clones are kept and a portion is missing. The sample yields around 52,000 clones, around 55% seen once. The sequences come from PBMCs, collected after 24 months of ibrutinib treatment. These receptors were taken from a human donor with chronic lymphocytic leukemia. The CDR3 runs from the conserved cysteine through the conserved F or W. The order of the fields is V gene, CDR3 length, clone size, CDR3 protein. The size entry is marked missing in some rows and otherwise reads once, few, many or a size class.

TRBV30	15	-	CAWRTGQGRDQPQHF
TRBV6-6	15	-	CASKAWQGLNYGYTF
TRBV5-6	19	few	CASSLVRGWSSYSGNTIYF
TRBV29-1	14	few	CSAKGAGGPLEQYF
TRBV15	17	-	CATSREGSGMSSYEQYF
TRBV7-9	12	-	CASSLPTTGLIF
TRBV30	13	few	CAWRPQAGQPQHF
TRBV11-2	11	-	CASSLEYEQYF
TRBV4-1	13	-	CASSQDYRGGYTF
TRBV28	14	once	CASSISLGSYGYTF
TRBV5-1	15	-	CASSLVQLYQETQYF
TRBV5-1	15	-	CASSLGYTGGDEQYF
TRBV5-1	16	many	CASSPLAEPSYNEQFF
TRBV5-4	17	-	CASSGRPPGASNQPQHF
TRBV18	17	few	CASSPLGRGSNTGELFF
TRBV28	16	-	CASSLLGAFMNTEAFF
TRBV28	15	many	CASSTGDVTKNIQYF
TRBV9	11	-	CASSENYGYTF
TRBV5-6	14	medium-sized	CASSLVVAGNTIYF
TRBV10-3	12	-	CASRQGGTEAFF
TRBV6-5	15	-	CASSYSPGWNTEAFF
TRBV10-3	14	-	CAVNRDRGSNEQFF
TRBV19	16	-	CASSIGGSGGNQPQHF
TRBV11-2	14	-	CASSLRPGTDTQYF
TRBV20-1	11	few	CSASFSYEQFF
TRBV5-1	16	-	CASSQRTGGVTGELFF
TRBV6-5	11	-	CASSYSNEQFF
TRBV11-2	17	-	CASSFGQGYSGANVLTF
TRBV9	11	-	CASSVEYEQYF
TRBV6-4	16	-	CASSQDRRIGTDTQYF
TRBV6-6	12	many	CASSPAYNEQFF
TRBV7-2	15	-	CASSLDTGANQPQHF
TRBV9	14	-	CASSVAAGVTEAFF
TRBV18	13	few	CASSQTPYNEQFF
TRBV19	15	many	CASSLQGVSTDTQYF
TRBV5-1	15	many	CASSLVGQGYNEQFF
TRBV11-2	15	-	CASSLGTFSYNEQFF
TRBV5-1	14	few	CASRRQANTGELFF
TRBV7-6	15	-	CASSLGGYSNQPQHF
TRBV28	16	-	CASTPRQGVFDWKLFF
TRBV28	12	few	CASSLWWTEAFF
TRBV6-1	18	-	CASSEASGTRRGNQPQHF
TRBV11-2	14	once	CASSFFGSYNEQFF
TRBV25-1	14	few	CASSEFKGTGEQYF
TRBV7-9	14	-	CASSRSDQENEQFF
TRBV6-1	11	-	CASSEVGGYTF
TRBV6-4	15	-	CASSDGPSGGDTQYF
TRBV20-1	9	-	CSAPQGYTF
TRBV6-5	16	-	CASSYLGGVSYNEQFF
TRBV2	13	few	CASREYGNEKLFF
TRBV19	14	-	CATGTPLAKNIQYF
TRBV30	12	-	CAWDPRTDTQYF
TRBV4-2	15	-	CASSQDGGSSYEQYF
TRBV5-6	15	few	CASSAGQARTDTQYF
TRBV7-2	17	-	CASSWGQGRSGANVLTF